Below, one T cell receptor beta chain is given with its context. The target antigen is unknown. The ends were cut back, 9 bases at V and 8 bases at J, with 22 bases in the middle. CDR1 and CDR2 from the germline V gene are LNHDA and SQIVND (reference sequence). The CDR3 is 15 amino acids. This sample is drawn from a study of graft-versus-host responses after intestinal transplantation. Broader study findings: GvH clones appeared in recipient marrow, some first in ileum or blood.

TCRdb's copy holds only in-frame clones and misses some; the assay was immunoSEQ multiplex PCR. The sample gives 70,000 to 100,000 clones, 85% to 90% of which show up once; roughly 0.37% is in the top ten. This sequence was found in a human donor who received an intestinal transplant. The rearrangement joins TRBV19 to TRBJ1-4, with D maybe TRBD1 (6 bases). The sequenced sample was unstimulated CD4+ T cells sorted from spleen or lymph node cells, obtained before intestinal transplant. DNA of the CDR3: TGTGCCAGCTCAAACTGGGGGGGGGCAGGGGAAAAACTGTTTTTT. This codes for CASSNWGGAGEKLFF.